This passage covers 7 T cell receptor beta chains from one sample sequenced in a study of shared clonotypes between healthy human individuals (dated by TCRdb to 2020 to 2022). Libraries were constructed by the immunoSEQ multiplex PCR assay. TCRdb re-hosts the immuneACCESS table, in-frame sequences only. Its copies lack some clones; in the studies checked, an unresolved V gene accounts for under half of them, and the cause for the rest is not known. For this sample there are about 460,000 clones; about 74% appear just once. In total, the top ten clones hold more than 10% of the sample. Sequenced: PBMCs. The receptors were sampled from a woman between 35 and 50 years old in good health. Some clones in this sample may be carry-over from other donors' samples.

The chain combines TRBV7-3 with TRBJ2-2; 13 bases map to TRBD2. Per the germline V gene, CDR1 is SGHTA and CDR2 is FQGTGA. J gave up 8 bases and V 5 bases, and 8 bases lay outside the gene matches. CDR3 length: 16 residues. Here the CDR3 DNA reads TGTGCCAGCAGCACACTCGGACTAGCGGGAGCTGGGGAGCTGTTTTTT. Amino acids: CASSTLGLAGAGELFF.

The genes are TRBV5-6 and TRBJ2-5, with a possible D match to TRBD2 (6 bases). The V gene lost 2 bases and the J gene lost 0 bases, with 8 bases spanning the gap. The CDR3 has 14 residues. Germline V gene lookup returns CDR1 SGHDT and CDR2 YYEEEE. The CDR3 reads CASSFGGNQETQYF. The CDR3 nucleotides read TGTGCCAGCAGCTTTGGCGGGAACCAAGAGACCCAGTACTTC. The full variable domain, rest sourced from reference TRBV5-6 and TRBJ2-5, is DAGVTQSPTHLIKTRGQQVTLRCSPKSGHDTVSWYQQALGQGPQFIFQYYEEEERQRGNFPDRFSGHQFPNYSSELNVNALLLGDSALYLCASSFGGNQETQYFGPGTRLLVL.

V gene TRBV2 combines with J gene TRBJ2-7; a possible D gene is TRBD1 (7 bases). Germline V gives CDR1 SNHLY, CDR2 FYNNEI. CDR3 size: 16 residues. V was cut by 6 bases and J by 1 base, with 19 bases left in between. This CDR3 is CASSPEQGRKSYEQYF. The CDR3 DNA is TGTGCCAGCAGCCCGGAACAGGGGAGGAAGTCCTACGAGCAGTACTTC. Using reference TRBV2 and TRBJ2-7 for the parts outside the CDR3, the full variable domain is EPEVTQTPSHQVTQMGQEVILRCVPISNHLYFYWYRQILGQKVEFLVSFYNNEISEKSEIFDDQFSVERPDGSNFTLKIRSTKLEDSAMYFCASSPEQGRKSYEQYFGPGTRLTVT.

The V gene is TRBV18, the J gene TRBJ1-5; 8 bases map to TRBD1. V shed 1 base and J 3 bases; nucleotides not matched to a gene: 5. The germline V gene has CDR1 KGHSH and CDR2 LQKENI. CDR3 length: 16 amino acids. The CDR3 DNA reads TGTGCCAGCTCACCACAACAGGGGGTAAACAATCAGCCCCAGCATTTT. Its translation: CASSPQQGVNNQPQHF.

To note about this clone: With a much larger clone just one base away, this may be a read error. At the DNA level, this CDR3 is encoded by other sequences in the same sample as well. The chain recombines TRBV28 with TRBJ1-5; D remains unclear. CDR1 and CDR2 (germline): MDHEN, SYDVKM. Trimming shortened V by 3 bases and J by 1 base, and 16 bases separated the two germline ends. CDR3 length: 17 amino acids. Written as DNA, the CDR3 is TGTGCCAGCAGTTTCAACGAGGAGACGATCAGCAATCAGCCCCAGCATTTT. This codes for CASSFNEETISNQPQHF.

The rearrangement joins TRBV27 to TRBJ2-5; D call uncertain. CDR3 length: 10 amino acids. Germline-derived CDR1 and CDR2 are MNHEY and SMNVEV (reference sequence). Trimming shortened V by 5 bases and J by 5 bases, and 3 bases separated the two germline ends. The DNA of the CDR3 is TGTGCCAGCAGTAGGGAGACCCAGTACTTC. It encodes CASSRETQYF.

The sample holds many counts of this clone. At the DNA level, this CDR3 is encoded by other sequences in the same sample as well. This rearrangement joins TRBV4-1 to TRBJ2-1; TRBD2 might be the D (5 bases). The CDR3 consists of 16 residues. Trimming removed 0 bases at V and 8 bases at J, with 17 bases between. Per germline, CDR1 MGHRA and CDR2 YSYEKL. The CDR3 DNA follows: TGCGCCAGCAGCCAAGATTTCCCTTTGAGGGTTCATGAGCAGTTCTTC. It yields the protein CASSQDFPLRVHEQFF.